Below are 26 T cell receptor beta chains sequenced from a single sample in a study of shared clonotypes between healthy human individuals. TCRdb's table, derived via immunoSEQ multiplex PCR, lists solely in-frame clones and lacks some. The table lists about 600,000 clones, around 97% of them singletons. What was sequenced was naive CD4+ T cells sorted from blood. The subset denotes: CD45RA+ positively selected. Receptors were obtained from a woman aged 25 to 39 in good health.

This chain uses TRBV27 with TRBJ2-3; 8 bases fit TRBD2. V was clipped by 6 bases and J by 5 bases; unmatched bases: 13. CDR1 and CDR2 from the germline V gene are MNHEY and SMNVEV (reference sequence). This CDR3 region has 16 residues. The CDR3 region has the DNA TGTGCCAGCAGGCGCAGCGGGAGCCAGCTAAAAGATACGCAGTATTTT. Residues: CASRRSGSQLKDTQYF.

The chain combines TRBV27 with TRBJ2-6, with TRBD2 identical over 8 bases. The CDR3 runs to 17 residues. The junction had 6 bases not matched to a gene; V was cut back by 1 base and J by 4 bases. Germline values: CDR1 MNHEY, CDR2 SMNVEV (reference sequence). The CDR3, as DNA: TGTGCCAGCAGTTTATACGGGAGGGCGTCGGGGGCCAACGTCCTGACTTTC. Translating gives CASSLYGRASGANVLTF.

With regard to this clone: Relative to the germline gene, one junction end is altered; a read error may explain this. The rearrangement joins TRBV28 to TRBJ1-2; D call uncertain. The CDR3 runs to 14 residues. The V gene's germline CDR1 is MDHEN and CDR2 SYDVKM. The CDR3, as DNA: TGTGCCGGCAGAGATCGGCTCGATCTTGCGGGCTACACCTTC. Residues: CAGRDRLDLAGYTF.

V usage is TRBV5-1 and J usage is TRBJ1-2, with D unresolved. This CDR3 is 13 amino acids long. With 1 base removed from V and 8 bases from J, the gap between germline ends came to 12 bases. Germline V CDR1 and CDR2: SGHRS, YFSETQ. In DNA, the CDR3 is TGCGCCAGCAGCTTGCTCGAGGGTGGCGGCTACACCTTC. It yields the protein CASSLLEGGGYTF.

This chain joins TRBV5-4 and TRBJ2-5, with TRBD2 as a possible D gene (5 bases). Deletions cut 4 bases from V and 2 bases from J, with 15 bases between. This CDR3 contains 15 residues. In germline, CDR1 is SGHNT, CDR2 YYREEE (reference sequence). CDR3 region: CASSPGLPPQETQYF. The CDR3 coding sequence is TGTGCCAGCAGCCCGGGATTGCCTCCACAAGAGACCCAGTACTTC.

The chain joins TRBV27 to TRBJ2-1, with TRBD1 matching 11 bases. V trimming: 6 bases; J trimming: 2 bases; junction bases outside the gene matches: 3. Per the germline V gene, CDR1 is MNHEY and CDR2 is SMNVEV (reference sequence). CDR3 size: 15 residues. CDR3 in DNA: TGTGCCAGCAGGGGACAGGGGGGACCCTACAATGAGCAGTTCTTC. Protein product: CASRGQGGPYNEQFF.

The count of this clone is one. The chain recombines TRBV19 with TRBJ2-1; 12 bases line up with TRBD2. Germline CDR1 is LNHDA and CDR2 is SQIVND (reference sequence). The V segment lost 1 base and the J segment 10 bases; nucleotides outside the gene matches: 5. The CDR3 consists of 15 residues. CDR3 nucleotides: TGTGCCAGTAGTATAGCACTAGCGGGAGGTGAAGAGCAGTTCTTC. This gives the protein CASSIALAGGEEQFF. Drawing the rest from reference TRBV19 and TRBJ2-1, the complete variable domain is DGGITQSPKYLFRKEGQNVTLSCEQNLNHDAMYWYRQDPGQGLRLIYYSQIVNDFQKGDIAEGYSVSREKKESFPLTVTSAQKNPTAFYLCASSIALAGGEEQFFGPGTRLTVL.

The chain joins TRBV18 to TRBJ1-2; no clear D gene. Germline V lookup: CDR1 KGHSH, CDR2 LQKENI. This CDR3 is built from 12 residues. Trimming removed 5 bases at V and 2 bases at J, with 6 bases between. The CDR3 protein is CASSSENYGYTF. In DNA, the CDR3 is TGTGCCAGCTCATCAGAGAACTATGGCTACACCTTC.

The rearrangement joins TRBV19 to TRBJ2-1, with 8 bases that match TRBD1. After removal of 6 bases from V and 10 bases from J, the junction contained 8 bases not matched to a gene. The CDR3 is 13 amino acids. Per the germline V gene, CDR1 is LNHDA and CDR2 is SQIVND (reference sequence). CDR3 sequence reads: CASRLTGAREQFF. The DNA for the CDR3 is TGTGCCAGTAGACTGACAGGGGCTCGCGAGCAGTTCTTC.

V and J are TRBV21-1 and TRBJ2-1. TRBV21-1 is noted as a pseudogene. The CDR3 spans 15 residues. CDR3 residues: CASSKARQQDNEQFF. The DNA for the CDR3 is TGTGCCAGCAGCAAAGCGCGTCAACAAGACAATGAGCAGTTCTTC.

Of note for this clone: This specimen includes other DNA sequences encoding the same CDR3. J is TRBJ2-5 and V is TRBV2; D is ambiguous. V shed 6 bases and J shed 2 bases, with 4 bases lying between them. This CDR3 contains 11 residues. The germline V gene encodes CDR1 SNHLY and CDR2 FYNNEI. Here the CDR3 reads CASRYQETQYF. The CDR3 DNA sequence: TGTGCCAGCAGATATCAAGAGACCCAGTACTTC.

This clone was seen only once. The V gene is TRBV10-3, the J gene TRBJ2-5; D is possibly TRBD1 or TRBD2 (5 bases each). The V gene's germline CDR1 is ENHRY and CDR2 SYGVKD. V was shortened by 9 bases and J by 5 bases, with 19 bases between the two germline ends. The CDR3 totals 14 residues. DNA of the CDR3: TGTGCCATAGCCTCCGAGGGGTATGGTGAGACCCAGTACTTC. Protein: CAIASEGYGETQYF.

The J gene is TRBJ1-2, the V gene TRBV10-3; D remains ambiguous. Between the trimmed V and J ends, which lost 0 bases and 4 bases, there was a span of 9 bases. Germline values: CDR1 ENHRY, CDR2 SYGVKD. The CDR3 loop spans 14 amino acids. CDR3 DNA: TGTGCCATCAGTGAGTCTCAGGAATCCTATGGCTACACCTTC. Translation: CAISESQESYGYTF.

Notes on this clone: The sample has other DNA sequences that encode this CDR3 too. The rearrangement links TRBV9 to TRBJ2-7; 8 nucleotides line up with TRBD2. The length of the CDR3 is 14 residues. Germline trimming cut 2 bases from V and 1 base from J; bases unmatched to any gene: 2. Germline V gene data show CDR1 as SGDLS and CDR2 as YYNGEE. CDR3 nucleotide sequence: TGTGCCAGCAGCGTTTCTAGCGGGTCCTACGAGCAGTACTTC. This sequence encodes CASSVSSGSYEQYF.

The chain has TRBV6-1 and TRBJ2-2, with D possibly matching TRBD1 (5 bases). Deletions cut 5 bases from V and 0 bases from J, with 7 bases between. CDR1 and CDR2 from the germline V gene are MNHNS and SASEGT. This CDR3 has 14 residues. Here the CDR3 DNA reads TGTGCCAGCAGTCAGGGATCGAACACCGGGGAGCTGTTTTTT. Its translation: CASSQGSNTGELFF.

The chain recombines TRBV4-1 with TRBJ2-3; D not certain. Germline V gives CDR1 MGHRA, CDR2 YSYEKL. Trimming pared 1 base from V and 4 bases from J, leaving 9 bases between. The CDR3 covers 14 residues. DNA of the CDR3: TGCGCCAGCAGCCAAGGTCAGTCCCCAGATACGCAGTATTTT. Translation gives CASSQGQSPDTQYF.

This chain joins TRBV4-2 and TRBJ2-2, with a possible D match to TRBD1 (6 bases). Germline values: CDR1 LGHNA, CDR2 YNFKEQ. The germline V and J ends were trimmed by 2 bases and 9 bases, with 19 bases remaining between them. The CDR3 sequence is 16 residues long. CDR3 in DNA: TGTGCCAGCAGCCAACCCGAGACAGGCCCGCAGCGGGAGCTGTTTTTT. It specifies CASSQPETGPQRELFF.

This chain uses TRBV19 with TRBJ2-2, with 11 positions matching TRBD2. Germline V lookup: CDR1 LNHDA, CDR2 SQIVND (reference sequence). V was clipped by 7 bases and J by 1 base; unmatched bases: 2. The CDR3 extends over 15 amino acids. DNA for the CDR3: TGTGCCAGTATTAGCGGGAGGGTGAACACCGGGGAGCTGTTTTTT. Translation: CASISGRVNTGELFF.

The chain joins TRBV2 to TRBJ2-7, with 11 positions matching TRBD2. Germline CDR1 reads SNHLY; CDR2 reads FYNNEI. This CDR3 is built from 16 residues. Germline trimming cut 2 bases from V and 3 bases from J; bases unmatched to any gene: 6. The CDR3 protein is CASSEIGTSGSYEQYF. The CDR3 coding sequence is TGTGCCAGCAGTGAAATAGGGACTAGCGGAAGCTACGAGCAGTACTTC. The variable domain in full, completed from reference TRBV2 and TRBJ2-7, reads EPEVTQTPSHQVTQMGQEVILRCVPISNHLYFYWYRQILGQKVEFLVSFYNNEISEKSEIFDDQFSVERPDGSNFTLKIRSTKLEDSAMYFCASSEIGTSGSYEQYFGPGTRLTVT.

The chain links TRBV5-4 to TRBJ1-3; D unresolved. Per germline, CDR1 SGHNT and CDR2 YYREEE (reference sequence). This CDR3 has 14 amino acids. V lost 9 bases and J 0 bases, leaving 13 bases between the germline ends. In DNA form, the CDR3 reads TGTGCCATCATGAAGGACCCCTCTGGAAACACCATATATTTT. It yields the protein CAIMKDPSGNTIYF. The entire variable domain, with the rest obtained from reference TRBV5-4 and TRBJ1-3, is as follows: ETGVTQSPTHLIKTRGQQVTLRCSSQSGHNTVSWYQQALGQGPQFIFQYYREEENGRGNFPPRFSGLQFPNYSSELNVNALELDDSALYLCAIMKDPSGNTIYFGEGSWLTVV.

In its sample, this clone was seen once. The chain uses TRBV5-8 and TRBJ1-4; 8 bases are shared with TRBD1. The junction had 3 bases not matched to a gene; V was cut back by 4 bases and J by 4 bases. The CDR3 covers 14 residues. CDR1 and CDR2 (germline): SGHTS, YDEGEE. CDR3 bases: TGTGCCAGCAGCATTGGACAGGGTAATGAAAAACTGTTTTTT. Translated: CASSIGQGNEKLFF.

This clone occurred once. This rearrangement joins TRBV19 to TRBJ2-2; 9 positions agree with TRBD1. The CDR3 totals 15 residues. V lost 6 bases and J lost 6; bases outside the gene matches: 8. Germline CDR1 reads LNHDA; CDR2 reads SQIVND (reference sequence). CDR3: CASRAGTGLPGELFF. Written as DNA, the CDR3 is TGTGCCAGTAGAGCCGGGACAGGGTTGCCCGGGGAGCTGTTTTTT.

The chain employs TRBV5-4 and TRBJ1-1; D perhaps matches TRBD1 (5 bases). Trimming pared 2 bases from V and 3 bases from J, leaving 11 bases between. The CDR3 covers 14 residues. From germline, CDR1 is SGHNT and CDR2 YYREEE (reference sequence). This CDR3 is CASSFDRSYTEAFF. The DNA of the CDR3 is TGTGCCAGCAGCTTTGACAGAAGCTACACTGAAGCTTTCTTT.

J is TRBJ1-6 and V is TRBV30; D may be TRBD1 (5 bases). This CDR3 comprises 15 residues. V shed 0 bases and J shed 7 bases, with 13 bases lying between them. Germline-derived CDR1 and CDR2 are GTSNPN and SVGIG (reference sequence). Here the CDR3 reads CAWSVWEGTNSPLHF. The DNA of the CDR3 is TGTGCCTGGAGTGTCTGGGAGGGGACGAATTCACCCCTCCACTTT.

Details on this clone: Additional DNA sequences in this sample encode the identical CDR3. This chain links TRBV2 with TRBJ2-7; tentatively, D is TRBD2 (7 bases). V was pared by 6 bases and J by 3 bases, with 9 bases between. Germline CDR1 reads SNHLY; CDR2 reads FYNNEI. The CDR3 is 12 amino acids. DNA for the CDR3: TGTGCCAGCAGAGGGGGGGGCTACGAGCAGTACTTC. It is translated as CASRGGGYEQYF. Drawing the rest from reference TRBV2 and TRBJ2-7, the complete variable domain is EPEVTQTPSHQVTQMGQEVILRCVPISNHLYFYWYRQILGQKVEFLVSFYNNEISEKSEIFDDQFSVERPDGSNFTLKIRSTKLEDSAMYFCASRGGGYEQYFGPGTRLTVT.

This rearrangement joins TRBV5-4 to TRBJ2-2; possible D gene TRBD1, 6 bases. Germline V gene lookup returns CDR1 SGHNT and CDR2 YYREEE (reference sequence). CDR3 length equals 16 residues. V was trimmed by 4 bases and J by 0 bases, leaving 13 bases between them. The DNA for the CDR3 is TGTGCCAGCAGCAGGAACGAGGGGGCGAACACCGGGGAGCTGTTTTTT. Translated: CASSRNEGANTGELFF.